This T cell receptor (beta chain) was captured in a study of T-cell memory formation after mild COVID-19 (dated by TCRdb to 2020 to 2023). Concerning the study at large: TCR sequence clusters from the two donors were found to be largely donor specific. Two young, previously healthy adult volunteers, one female and one male, were included in the cohort. T-cell clones expanding and contracting after mild COVID-19 in two donors were tracked by longitudinal TCRalpha and TCRbeta repertoire sequencing.

Study-wide findings and limitations: Whether the second-wave clones peaking on day 37 were SARS-CoV-2 specific was not confirmed. Balanced CD4/CD8 phenotypes were observed for clones contracting from day 15 to 85, whereas a bias towards CD4+ was observed for a second wave of clones expanding from day 15 to 37. Only a couple of mild cases were covered by the study, and larger cohorts that include severe cases with pre-infection samples were considered necessary. Contracting CD4+ clones were located mainly in the CM and EM memory subsets, whereas CD8+ clones were found to be enriched in EMRA. Some responding clones were found in pre-infection memory, which suggests that pre-existing cross-reactive memory T cells took part in the SARS-CoV-2 response.

Ficoll-Paque density gradient centrifugation was used to isolate PBMCs. Instrument used: Illumina NovaSeq 6000. TCRalpha and TCRbeta cDNA libraries were built by 5'RACE with constant-segment primers, adding sample barcodes and unique molecular identifiers. RNA was extracted from every sample with Trizol reagent. Libraries were amplified in two PCR steps, with a second sample barcode and Illumina TruSeq adapters added in the second step. Sequencing of libraries was performed on an Illumina NovaSeq with 2 x 150 bp paired-end reads. The study's own analysis went as follows. The reads were demultiplexed and collapsed into UMI-guided consensus sequences using migec v1.2.7. Using mixcr v2.1.11, UMI consensuses were aligned to TRA and TRB V and J templates and then assembled into clonotypes. Expanded or contracted clonotypes were those called significant by both edgeR and NoisET, with noise models trained on biological replicates. edgeR calls used a false discovery rate-adjusted p below 0.01 and a log2 fold-change threshold of 1. As an exploratory analysis of dynamics, PCA with hierarchical clustering was applied to max-normalized trajectories of the 1000 most abundant clonotypes. Separately sequenced CD4+ and CD8+ repertoires were used to assign a CD4 or CD8 phenotype to each responding clone. The raw public reads went through TCRdb reprocessing: fastp at Q25, MiXCR clone calling, in-frame beta chains kept. Every entry covers one CDR3 protein and lists the most common genes and DNA from its rows. TCRdb, not the original authors, processed these V and J calls. This sample lists approximately 190,000 distinct CDR3 sequences; around 20% were detected once. The ten most abundant clones make up roughly 2.4% of the sample.

This clonotype was seen a few times. The specificity of this receptor is unknown. Base qualities are not at hand, and no much larger clone is one base apart. This receptor was taken from an adult woman who had mild COVID-19 (a few samples of this study predate the infection). The sample titles of this study are shuffled in the database, so cell type and time point are left out; the donor was told from shared clones. Source material: PBMCs or a T cell subset sorted from them (not recorded which).

In nucleotide form, the sequence is TGTGCCAGCACAGCCAGTGGAAGCAATCAGCCCCAGCATTTT. Its protein is CASTASGSNQPQHF. The chain employs TRBV2 and TRBJ1-5, with the D segment identity uncertain. Cut back by 7 bases and 1 base, the V and J ends lie 11 bases apart. Including cysteine and phenylalanine, the CDR3 has 14 amino acids. Left in the record is the CDR3 DNA by itself, 42 bases read in frame from the first base. The germline V gene gives CDR1 as SNHLY and CDR2 as FYNNEI. The entire variable domain, with the stretches around the CDR3 drawn from the reference TRBV2 and TRBJ1-5 proteins, is EPEVTQTPSHQVTQMGQEVILRCVPISNHLYFYWYRQILGQKVEFLVSFYNNEISEKSEIFDDQFSVERPDGSNFTLKIRSTKLEDSAMYFCASTASGSNQPQHFGDGTRLSIL.